The next 11 T cell receptor beta chains were all read from a single sample in a study of CD8 T cells in Susac syndrome. Reverse transcription used roughly 0.5 to 1 ug RNA and random hexamers. TCRdb processed the immunoSEQ multiplex PCR reads anew with MiXCR; each CDR3 protein has one entry. The data contain 180,000 or so distinct CDR3 sequences, about 96% of them singletons. What was sequenced was CD4+ T cells from PBMCs. These receptor sequences come from a human donor with multiple sclerosis.

The chain links TRBV15 to TRBJ1-5; D is unclear. CDR3 size: 15 residues. V lost 0 bases and J 2 bases, leaving 8 bases between the germline ends. Germline CDR1 and CDR2: LNHNV and YYDKDF (reference sequence). CDR3 nucleotides: TGTGCCACCAGCAGAGAGCTAACAGGCAATCAGCCCCAGCATTTT. It encodes CATSRELTGNQPQHF.

Only a few counts were recorded for this clonotype. This chain connects TRBV29-1 to TRBJ2-6; D is uncertain. Deletions cut 2 bases from V and 2 bases from J, with 4 bases between. The CDR3 sequence is 13 residues long. Germline loops: CDR1 SQVTM, CDR2 ANQGSEA. The CDR3 DNA is TGCAGCGTTGAACTCCCTGGGGCCAACGTCCTGACTTTC. Its protein is CSVELPGANVLTF.

The chain carries TRBV30 and TRBJ1-2; D unresolved. Germline values: CDR1 GTSNPN, CDR2 SVGIG (reference sequence). The length of the CDR3 is 11 residues. The V gene lost 0 bases and the J gene lost 7 bases, with 6 bases spanning the gap. CDR3 sequence: CAWSVNSGYTF. In nucleotides, the CDR3 is TGTGCCTGGAGTGTAAACAGTGGCTACACCTTC.

The CDR3 protein is CASSQVPGAPTDTQYF. As DNA, the CDR3 is TGTGCCAGCAGCCAAGTTCCGGGGGCCCCAACAGATACGCAGTATTTT. The chain joins TRBV3-1 to TRBJ2-3; the D call may be TRBD1 or TRBD2 (6 bases each). This CDR3 spans 16 amino acids. The V end lost 1 base, the J end lost 3 bases, and 14 bases lay between the germline ends. The V gene's germline CDR1 is LGHDT and CDR2 YNNKEL (reference sequence).

V gene TRBV24-1 combines with J gene TRBJ2-5, with D unresolved. Trimming stripped 0 bases from V and 5 bases from J, with 9 bases between. Per germline, CDR1 KGHDR and CDR2 SFDVKD. The CDR3 runs 14 residues. The CDR3 region is CATSDLGSLETQYF. The CDR3 DNA follows: TGTGCCACCAGTGATTTGGGGTCACTGGAGACCCAGTACTTC.

The chain's CDR3 is CASSLPTRSTQYF. CDR3 bases: TGTGCCAGCAGCCTTCCGACTCGGAGTACGCAGTATTTT. This sequence joins TRBV7-8 and TRBJ2-3; D is undetermined. The germline V gene encodes CDR1 SGHVS and CDR2 FQNEAQ. Trimming took off 5 bases at V and 8 bases at J, with 14 bases between the two ends. The CDR3 runs 13 residues.

As to this clonotype: A junction end diverges from the germline sequence, so it may reflect a read error. The V gene is TRBV4-2, the J gene TRBJ1-1, with D unclear. Germline assignment: CDR1 LGHNA and CDR2 YNFKEQ. This CDR3 contains 15 residues. The CDR3 here is CASTQPSSPGTEAFF. As DNA, the CDR3 is TGTGCCAGCACCCAACCGTCTTCCCCGGGCACTGAAGCTTTCTTT.

The genes are TRBV6-5 and TRBJ2-5, with D perhaps TRBD2 (6 bases). The CDR3 has 14 amino acids. The germline gives CDR1 MNHEY, CDR2 SVGAGI. V was cut by 6 bases and J by 7 bases, with 18 bases left in between. The CDR3 coding sequence is TGTGCCAGCAGACCACGGGAGCTCCGTAGGACCCAGTACTTC. It is translated as CASRPRELRRTQYF.

The V gene is TRBV30, the J gene TRBJ1-1; D uncertain. The CDR3 has 12 amino acids. V dropped 4 bases and J dropped 0 bases, with 6 bases sitting between them. Germline CDR1 is GTSNPN and CDR2 is SVGIG (reference sequence). CDR3 loop: CAWTVLNTEAFF. CDR3 DNA sequence: TGTGCCTGGACGGTACTGAACACTGAAGCTTTCTTT.

The chain recombines TRBV29-1 with TRBJ2-5; 7 nucleotides agree with TRBD2. In germline, CDR1 is SQVTM, CDR2 ANQGSEA. Trimming removed 8 bases from V and 4 bases from J; junction bases left unmatched: 16. The CDR3 contains 15 residues. The CDR3, as DNA: TGCAGCACAGACGGAAGCCCGGGGGGTACAGAGACCCAGTACTTC. This encodes CSTDGSPGGTETQYF.

The chain employs TRBV29-1 and TRBJ2-1; D is uncertain. CDR1 and CDR2 (germline): SQVTM, ANQGSEA. The CDR3 extends over 10 amino acids. V was clipped by 3 bases and J by 10 bases, with 7 bases between them. CDR3 nucleotide sequence: TGCAGCGTTGACTACAGAGAGCAGTTCTTC. Protein product: CSVDYREQFF.